One and the same sample provided the 29 T cell receptor beta chains below, sequenced in a study of blood T cell repertoires in COVID-19. Here immunoSEQ multiplex PCR was the method, and the copy in TCRdb shows in-frame clones only, minus some. The repertoire holds 340,000 or so clones, 65% to 90% seen once, with approximately 4% in the top ten. Sequences were obtained from PBMCs or T cells enriched from blood (not recorded which). The source is a woman between 40 and 50 years old with acute COVID-19.

This clone has a handful of counts. The rearrangement links TRBV5-6 to TRBJ1-4; TRBD1 might be the D (6 bases). Deletions cut 3 bases from V and 7 bases from J, with 16 bases between. The CDR3 is 15 amino acids. CDR1 and CDR2 (germline): SGHDT, YYEEEE. The CDR3 here is CASSSLGGRVEKLFF. For the CDR3, the DNA is TGTGCCAGCAGCTCCCTCGGGGGGCGGGTTGAAAAACTGTTTTTT.

The chain uses TRBV7-9 and TRBJ1-6; 8 bases map to TRBD1. Germline CDR1 SEHNR, CDR2 FQNEAQ (reference sequence). The CDR3 is 17 residues long. V was pared by 3 bases and J by 10 bases, with 14 bases of the junction left unmatched. The CDR3 DNA is TGTGCCAGCAGCTTCGATAAGATAGGACAGGGAAAATCACCCCTCCACTTT. It specifies CASSFDKIGQGKSPLHF.

The chain joins TRBV18 to TRBJ2-5; D is possibly TRBD1 (5 bases). Trimming removed 2 bases at V and 2 bases at J, with 6 bases between. The CDR3 contains 13 residues. The germline CDR1 and CDR2 sequences are KGHSH and LQKENI. Here the CDR3 DNA reads TGTGCCAGCTCACCAAGACAGCAAGAGACCCAGTACTTC. The encoded protein is CASSPRQQETQYF.

The chain joins TRBV27 to TRBJ2-7, with TRBD2 matching over 14 bases. Per germline, CDR1 MNHEY and CDR2 SMNVEV (reference sequence). V lost 5 bases to trimming and J lost 5 bases; unmatched junction nucleotides: 11. This CDR3 region has 17 residues. The CDR3, as DNA: TGTGCCAGCAGTCCTCGTTCCGGGACTAGCGGGAGAAACGAGCAGTACTTC. Translation gives CASSPRSGTSGRNEQYF.

The chain employs TRBV7-2 and TRBJ2-3; D might be TRBD2 (6 bases). This CDR3 is built from 15 residues. CDR1 and CDR2 from the germline V gene are SGHTA and FQGNSA. The V end was cut by 6 bases, the J end by 3 bases, with 16 bases between. CDR3 loop: CASRLLAQGTDTQYF. Here the CDR3 DNA reads TGTGCCAGCAGACTACTAGCCCAAGGAACAGATACGCAGTATTTT. The variable domain in full, with the rest retrieved from reference TRBV7-2 and TRBJ2-3, is GAGVSQSPSNKVTEKGKDVELRCDPISGHTALYWYRQSLGQGLEFLIYFQGNSAPDKSGLPSDRFSAERTGGSVSTLTIQRTQQEDSAVYLCASRLLAQGTDTQYFGPGTRLTVL.

This clone was observed once. V usage is TRBV9 and J usage is TRBJ1-3; no reliable D call. This CDR3 is built from 16 residues. Germline V gene data show CDR1 as SGDLS and CDR2 as YYNGEE. V was shortened by 0 bases and J by 4 bases, with 14 bases between the two germline ends. The CDR3 DNA reads as TGTGCCAGCAGCGTAGACCCGGCGGGTGGGGGAAACACCATATATTTT. It yields the protein CASSVDPAGGGNTIYF.

The rearrangement joins TRBV7-8 to TRBJ1-2; 9 bases agree with TRBD1. There are 15 residues in the CDR3. CDR1 and CDR2 from the germline V gene are SGHVS and FQNEAQ. The trim removed 5 bases at V and 4 bases at J, leaving 8 bases unmatched. CDR3 in DNA: TGTGCCAGCAGCCGGGACAGGGCGGATAGCTATGGCTACACCTTC. Its translation: CASSRDRADSYGYTF.

The V and J genes are TRBV3-1 (or the pseudogene TRBV3-2) and TRBJ1-2, with 12 bases identical to TRBD1. Germline CDR1 is LGHDT and CDR2 is YNNKEL (reference sequence). This CDR3 region has 15 residues. The junction had 7 bases not matched to a gene; V was cut back by 0 bases and J by 11 bases. The CDR3 region is CASSQDLGTGGLYTF. The CDR3 nucleotides are TGTGCCAGCAGCCAAGATCTTGGGACAGGGGGCTTGTACACCTTC.

The CDR3 sequence: CASSPGVWGETEAFF. CDR3 nucleotides: TGTGCCAGCAGCCCTGGGGTCTGGGGGGAAACTGAAGCTTTCTTT. This chain connects TRBV5-5 to TRBJ1-1; possibly TRBD1 for D (5 bases). The CDR3 is made up of 15 amino acids. The V and J ends lost 4 bases and 5 bases respectively, with 18 bases between them. The germline gives CDR1 SGHKS, CDR2 YYEKEE (reference sequence).

The V gene is TRBV4-2, the J gene TRBJ2-5; no clear D gene. Trimming shortened V by 6 bases and J by 4 bases, and 12 bases separated the two germline ends. Germline V gene data show CDR1 as LGHNA and CDR2 as YNFKEQ. There are 13 residues in the CDR3. CDR3: CASSRLVVETQYF. The DNA for the CDR3 is TGTGCCAGCAGTAGACTGGTTGTAGAGACCCAGTACTTC.

The V gene is TRBV7-9, the J gene TRBJ1-2, with unresolved D. The V end lost 1 base, the J end lost 6 bases, and 12 bases lay between the germline ends. Germline V gene sequence: CDR1 SEHNR, CDR2 FQNEAQ (reference sequence). The CDR3 has 14 residues. The CDR3 nucleotides are TGTGCCAGCAGCTTAGTCCACAGAACAAATGGCTACACCTTC. Amino acid sequence: CASSLVHRTNGYTF.

This clone was counted a single time. The chain links TRBV6-5 to TRBJ1-1; 8 nucleotides align to TRBD1. There are 14 residues in the CDR3. After removal of 6 bases from V and 2 bases from J, the junction contained 5 bases not matched to a gene. Germline V gene lookup returns CDR1 MNHEY and CDR2 SVGAGI. CDR3 sequence: CASSLDRANTEAFF. For the CDR3, the DNA is TGTGCCAGCAGCTTGGACAGGGCTAACACTGAAGCTTTCTTT.

The chain recombines TRBV7-2 with TRBJ1-5; 8 nucleotides line up with TRBD1. CDR1 is SGHTA and CDR2 is FQGNSA in the germline V gene. The CDR3 loop spans 16 amino acids. Germline trimming cut 1 base from V and 6 bases from J; bases unmatched to any gene: 8. This chain's CDR3 is CASSLDQGAMGQPQHF. In nucleotides, the CDR3 is TGTGCCAGCAGCTTAGATCAGGGGGCGATGGGTCAGCCCCAGCATTTT. The full variable domain, with the rest looked up from reference TRBV7-2 and TRBJ1-5, is GAGVSQSPSNKVTEKGKDVELRCDPISGHTALYWYRQSLGQGLEFLIYFQGNSAPDKSGLPSDRFSAERTGGSVSTLTIQRTQQEDSAVYLCASSLDQGAMGQPQHFGDGTRLSIL.

V usage is TRBV5-1 and J usage is TRBJ2-7, with 11 bases identical to TRBD1. The junction had 21 bases not matched to a gene; V was cut back by 3 bases and J by 1 base. The length of the CDR3 is 21 residues. Germline loops: CDR1 SGHRS, CDR2 YFSETQ. CDR3 DNA: TGCGCCAGCAGCTCTTCAAACAGACGAGGTACCGGGACAGGGGGTTCCTACGAGCAGTACTTC. Residues: CASSSSNRRGTGTGGSYEQYF.

The chain couples TRBV5-1 to TRBJ2-5; 7 nucleotides align to TRBD1. The CDR3 contains 14 residues. CDR1 and CDR2 from the germline V gene are SGHRS and YFSETQ. V trimming: 2 bases; J trimming: 5 bases; junction bases outside the gene matches: 6. CDR3 in DNA: TGCGCCAGCAGCTTACAGGGGATTCGGGAGACCCAGTACTTC. Protein product: CASSLQGIRETQYF. The variable domain in full, completed from reference TRBV5-1 and TRBJ2-5, reads KAGVTQTPRYLIKTRGQQVTLSCSPISGHRSVSWYQQTPGQGLQFLFEYFSETQRNKGNFPGRFSGRQFSNSRSEMNVSTLELGDSALYLCASSLQGIRETQYFGPGTRLLVL.

The gene calls are TRBV5-1 and TRBJ1-4, with D unresolved. Trimming removed 4 bases at V and 7 bases at J, with 20 bases between. This CDR3 has 16 amino acids. Germline CDR1 reads SGHRS; CDR2 reads YFSETQ. The CDR3 coding sequence is TGCGCCAGCAGCACCGAAGGAAGGAGTCTTAGTGAAAAACTGTTTTTT. Protein sequence: CASSTEGRSLSEKLFF. Drawing the rest from reference TRBV5-1 and TRBJ1-4, the complete variable domain is KAGVTQTPRYLIKTRGQQVTLSCSPISGHRSVSWYQQTPGQGLQFLFEYFSETQRNKGNFPGRFSGRQFSNSRSEMNVSTLELGDSALYLCASSTEGRSLSEKLFFGSGTQLSVL.

This sequence joins TRBV5-1 and TRBJ1-1; TRBD1 agrees at 7 bases. The CDR3 length is 15 residues. V shed 0 bases and J 5 bases; nucleotides not matched to a gene: 7. Germline lookup yields CDR1 SGHRS and CDR2 YFSETQ. This chain's CDR3 is CASSLGDSWRTEAFF. CDR3 DNA: TGCGCCAGCAGCTTGGGGGACAGTTGGAGGACTGAAGCTTTCTTT.

This clone came up a few times. This sequence joins TRBV4-1 and TRBJ2-1, with 8 bases identical to TRBD2. Losses at the gene ends were 1 base for V and 5 bases for J; bases not matched to a gene: 7. This CDR3 is built from 16 residues. Germline-derived CDR1 and CDR2 are MGHRA and YSYEKL. The CDR3 nucleotides read TGCGCCAGCAGCCAAGTAGCCACTAGCGGCCACAATGAGCAGTTCTTC. It codes for CASSQVATSGHNEQFF.

This clone occurred a few times. The V call is TRBV27, the J call TRBJ1-1; D uncertain. V shed 5 bases and J shed 0 bases, with 7 bases lying between them. Germline values: CDR1 MNHEY, CDR2 SMNVEV (reference sequence). The CDR3 is 13 amino acids. CDR3 loop: CASSPWLNTEAFF. The CDR3 nucleotides are TGTGCCAGCAGTCCGTGGCTGAACACTGAAGCTTTCTTT.

The CDR3: CASSSPQGSQYF. As DNA, the CDR3 is TGTGCCAGCAGCTCGCCTCAGGGTTCCCAGTATTTT. The V call is TRBV7-2, the J call TRBJ2-3; a possible D gene is TRBD1 (5 bases). This CDR3 contains 12 residues. V was shortened by 4 bases and J by 12 bases, with 14 bases between the two germline ends. Germline V gene lookup returns CDR1 SGHTA and CDR2 FQGNSA.

The J gene is TRBJ1-2, the V gene TRBV9; D is unresolved. The CDR3 spans 15 residues. V lost 1 base, J lost 0 bases, and 10 bases lay in between. In germline, CDR1 is SGDLS, CDR2 YYNGEE. CDR3 nucleotide sequence: TGTGCCAGCAGCGTAACAGCGGATCCTAACTATGGCTACACCTTC. Protein product: CASSVTADPNYGYTF. Full variable domain (outside the CDR3, taken from reference TRBV9 and TRBJ1-2): DSGVTQTPKHLITATGQRVTLRCSPRSGDLSVYWYQQSLDQGLQFLIQYYNGEERAKGNILERFSAQQFPDLHSELNLSSLELGDSALYFCASSVTADPNYGYTFGSGTRLTVV.

This chain joins TRBV5-1 and TRBJ1-5; a weak D match, TRBD1 (6 bases). Deletions cut 4 bases from V and 8 bases from J, with 16 bases between. The CDR3 is 14 amino acids. CDR1 is SGHRS, CDR2 YFSETQ, per germline. The CDR3 sequence is CASSPGTPGEPQHF. CDR3 sequence (DNA): TGCGCCAGCAGCCCCGGGACACCTGGGGAGCCCCAGCATTTT.

Comment on this clone: A junction end diverges from the germline sequence, so it may reflect a read error. The V and J genes are TRBV28 and TRBJ1-3; D is unresolved. Germline V gives CDR1 MDHEN, CDR2 SYDVKM. This CDR3 region has 14 residues. DNA for the CDR3: TGTGCCAGCAGTGCAACAAGGACTGGAAGCACCATATATTTT. Protein: CASSATRTGSTIYF. Together with reference TRBV28 and TRBJ1-3, the CDR3 gives the full variable domain: DVKVTQSSRYLVKRTGEKVFLECVQDMDHENMFWYRQDPGLGLRLIYFSYDVKMKEKGDIPEGYSVSREKKERFSLILESASTNQTSMYLCASSATRTGSTIYFGEGSWLTVV.

This clone was found once. This chain connects TRBV6-2 or TRBV6-3 to TRBJ1-2; 10 bases map to TRBD1. Germline CDR1 reads MNHEY; CDR2 reads SVGEGT. This CDR3 contains 17 residues. After removal of 2 bases from V and 6 bases from J, the junction contained 12 bases not matched to a gene. The CDR3 loop reads CASSYGPGQGQLHGYTF. DNA for the CDR3: TGTGCCAGCAGTTACGGCCCGGGACAGGGGCAGTTACATGGCTACACCTTC.

This clone was seen only a few times. The chain joins TRBV7-9 to TRBJ2-5; 10 nucleotides line up with TRBD2. V trimming: 3 bases; J trimming: 0 bases; junction bases outside the gene matches: 4. Germline lookup yields CDR1 SEHNR and CDR2 FQNEAQ (reference sequence). The CDR3 has 16 residues. CDR3 protein: CASSLGSGGNQETQYF. CDR3 DNA sequence: TGTGCCAGCAGCTTGGGTAGCGGGGGGAACCAAGAGACCCAGTACTTC.

The CDR3 loop reads CASSGQGGSPLHF. DNA of the CDR3: TGTGCCAGCAGTGGCCAGGGTGGCTCACCCCTCCACTTT. V usage is TRBV2 and J usage is TRBJ1-6, with D maybe TRBD1 (5 bases). The CDR3 extends over 13 amino acids. V was clipped by 4 bases and J by 10 bases, with 11 bases between them. The V gene's germline CDR1 is SNHLY and CDR2 FYNNEI.

This chain uses TRBV6-2 or TRBV6-3 with TRBJ1-1; D gene unclear. The CDR3 is 17 residues long. V was cut by 0 bases and J by 1 base, with 15 bases left in between. Looked up from germline, CDR1 is MNHEY and CDR2 is SVGEGT. The chain's CDR3 is CASSYSRGGGANTEAFF. In nucleotides, the CDR3 is TGTGCCAGCAGTTACTCGCGTGGTGGCGGAGCGAACACTGAAGCTTTCTTT.

The V and J genes are TRBV11-2 and TRBJ2-3; 10 bases map to TRBD2. This CDR3 spans 15 amino acids. Germline V gene lookup returns CDR1 SGHAT and CDR2 FQNNGV. Germline trimming cut 3 bases from V and 6 bases from J; bases unmatched to any gene: 6. Here the CDR3 DNA reads TGTGCCAGCAGCTTTCTGAGCGGGAGGGCGGATACGCAGTATTTT. Translation gives CASSFLSGRADTQYF. Together with reference TRBV11-2 and TRBJ2-3, the CDR3 gives the full variable domain: EAGVAQSPRYKIIEKRQSVAFWCNPISGHATLYWYQQILGQGPKLLIQFQNNGVVDDSQLPKDRFSAERLKGVDSTLKIQPAKLEDSAVYLCASSFLSGRADTQYFGPGTRLTVL.

The chain employs TRBV12-5 and TRBJ1-2; D might be TRBD1 (5 bases). This CDR3 has 14 amino acids. Trimming took off 5 bases at V and 2 bases at J, with 12 bases between the two ends. Germline V CDR1 and CDR2: LGHNT, FRNRAP. CDR3: CASGLDRNNYGYTF. The DNA of the CDR3 is TGTGCTAGTGGTCTTGACAGAAACAACTATGGCTACACCTTC.